The T cell receptor beta chain described here comes from a study of blood T cells in healthy people across ages. Study at large: T cells yielded about one barcoded beta molecule per two cells through template switching.

Concerning this clonotype itself: Its matching antigen is unknown.

Using a J-beta primer mix together with a sample-barcoded 5' primer, a second PCR was run for roughly 7 to 11 cycles. TCRdb re-analysed the 5' RACE reads in MiXCR, keeping a single row per CDR3 protein. The sample contains approximately 1,700,000 distinct CDR3 sequences, around 42% of which appear only once. Study-level points and caveats: Long-lived donors exceeded aged donors in naive CD4+ cells and diversity.

The extraction recovered at least 5 micrograms of total RNA per sample. Sequenced input: blood. This sequence originates from a human donor in good health.

This CDR3 reads CASSYLSFGAQSIEAFF. Written as DNA, the CDR3 is TGTGCCAGCAGTTACTTGTCCTTCGGGGCCCAGAGCATTGAAGCTTTCTTT. The chain combines TRBV6-5 with TRBJ1-1, with a tentative D call TRBD1 (5 bases). The CDR3 has 17 residues. The V gene's germline CDR1 is MNHEY and CDR2 SVGAGI. The ends were cut back, 1 base at V and 7 bases at J, with 22 bases in the middle.